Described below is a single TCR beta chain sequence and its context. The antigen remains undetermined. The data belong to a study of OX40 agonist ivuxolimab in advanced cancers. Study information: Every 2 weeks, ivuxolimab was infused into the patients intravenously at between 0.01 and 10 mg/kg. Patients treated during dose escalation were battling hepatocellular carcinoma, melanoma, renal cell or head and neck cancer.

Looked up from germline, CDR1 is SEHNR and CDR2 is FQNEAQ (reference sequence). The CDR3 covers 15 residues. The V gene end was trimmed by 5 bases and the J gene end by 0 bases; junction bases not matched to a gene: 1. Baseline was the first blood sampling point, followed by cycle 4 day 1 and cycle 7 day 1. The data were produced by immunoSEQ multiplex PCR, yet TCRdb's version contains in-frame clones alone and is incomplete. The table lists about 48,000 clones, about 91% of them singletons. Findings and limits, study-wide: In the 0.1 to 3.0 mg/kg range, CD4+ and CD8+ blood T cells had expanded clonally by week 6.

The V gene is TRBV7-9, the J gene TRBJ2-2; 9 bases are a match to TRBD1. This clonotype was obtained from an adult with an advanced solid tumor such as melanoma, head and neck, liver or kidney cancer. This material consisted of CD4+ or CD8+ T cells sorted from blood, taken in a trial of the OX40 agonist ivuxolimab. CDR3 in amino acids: CASSRTGANTGELFF. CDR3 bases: TGTGCCAGCAGCCGGACAGGGGCGAACACCGGGGAGCTGTTTTTT.